This T cell receptor beta chain emerged from a study of Graves' ophthalmopathy and Graves' hyperthyroidism. Study-level findings and limits: A majority of expanded thyroid clonotypes exceeding 0.001 frequency were likewise present in blood. For separating ophthalmopathy from stable hyperthyroidism, a 13-signature model gave around 86% sensitivity and around 76% specificity.

As to this clonotype: Its antigen remains unidentified.

Amplified material comprised TCR beta CDR3 regions derived from RNA transcripts. An initial RT-PCR round employing HTBI primers preceded a second-round multiplex PCR. TCRdb reprocessed the multiplex PCR reads with MiXCR, giving one entry per CDR3 protein. The sample lists 200,000 to 250,000 distinct CDR3 sequences; approximately 42% were seen once. Ophthalmopathy was moderately-to-severely active, CAS at least 3, NOSPECS at least 4, lasting under 3 months. Physicians reached a diagnosis by relying on clinical symptoms, serum thyroxine, TRAb, thyroid ultrasound and orbital computed tomography. The clonotype originates from an adult man with Graves' ophthalmopathy. Sequencing used peripheral blood.

The CDR3 is CSARPDWTSGRAGETQYF. The CDR3 coding sequence is TGCAGTGCTAGACCGGACTGGACTAGCGGGAGGGCAGGGGAGACCCAGTACTTC. The chain links TRBV20-1 to TRBJ2-5, with 15 bases aligning to TRBD2. The length of the CDR3 is 18 residues. Germline-derived CDR1 and CDR2 are DFQATT and SNEGSKA (reference sequence). After removal of 2 bases from V and 5 bases from J, the junction contained 12 bases not matched to a gene.